Each of the 5 T cell receptor beta chains below was sequenced from the same sample in a study of T cells in Graves' hyperthyroidism and ophthalmopathy. RNA transcripts gave rise to amplified TCR beta CDR3 regions. During a first-round RT-PCR of the TCR CDR3, the HTBI primer set was used. One entry per CDR3 protein results from TCRdb running MiXCR on the multiplex PCR reads. Among 550,000 to 700,000 distinct CDR3 sequences, around 46% were seen once, and the ten largest hold under 20%. The material sequenced was peripheral blood or thyroid tissue (not recorded which). The receptors derive from an adult woman with Graves' disease, either hyperthyroidism or ophthalmopathy (not recorded which).

This clonotype was observed many times. The V gene is TRBV5-1, the J gene TRBJ2-7, with TRBD2 matching 9 bases. The V and J ends lost 5 bases and 6 bases, in that order; junction bases with no gene match: 12. This CDR3 spans 15 amino acids. Germline V gives CDR1 SGHRS, CDR2 YFSETQ. CDR3 sequence: CASRSGGGRGGEQYF. The CDR3, as DNA: TGCGCCAGCAGGTCCGGCGGAGGGCGGGGGGGCGAGCAGTACTTC.

This chain connects TRBV7-2 to TRBJ1-5; D gene unclear. V shed 0 bases and J shed 1 base, with 7 bases lying between them. Germline lookup yields CDR1 SGHTA and CDR2 FQGNSA. The CDR3 has 15 residues. This CDR3 reads CASSLARHSNQPQHF. DNA of the CDR3: TGTGCCAGCAGCTTAGCCAGACACAGCAATCAGCCCCAGCATTTT.

CDR3 residues: CASRTPLLSYEQYF. CDR3 coding DNA: TGTGCCAGCAGAACCCCGCTCCTTTCCTACGAGCAGTACTTC. The chain recombines TRBV28 with TRBJ2-7; D gene ambiguous. The CDR3 length is 14 residues. Trimming left V 6 bases short and J 1 base short, with 13 bases between. Germline values: CDR1 MDHEN, CDR2 SYDVKM.

This clonotype was detected ten times or more. The chain uses TRBV2 and TRBJ2-5; maybe TRBD2 (5 bases). The CDR3 consists of 12 residues. V was clipped by 5 bases and J by 7 bases, with 11 bases between them. The germline CDR1 and CDR2 sequences are SNHLY and FYNNEI. CDR3 bases: TGTGCCAGCAGTTATGGAGGAGGGACCCAGTACTTC. Protein product: CASSYGGGTQYF.

The chain recombines TRBV20-1 with TRBJ1-6, with D tentatively TRBD1 (5 bases). Germline lookup yields CDR1 DFQATT and CDR2 SNEGSKA (reference sequence). The V gene lost 3 bases and the J gene lost 7 bases, with 13 bases spanning the gap. The CDR3 has 14 amino acids. The CDR3 loop reads CSASAETANSPLHF. Written as DNA, the CDR3 is TGCAGTGCTAGCGCCGAGACAGCCAATTCACCCCTCCACTTT.